The present T cell receptor beta chain was sequenced within a study of cytomegalovirus exposure and HLA in healthy donors. General study findings and limits: A missense DCLRE1C variant was associated with V- and J-gene trimming of TCR beta chains in a later analysis, and an independent cohort replicated the association. Rare sequences made up most TCRs, while some public TCRs were found in many donors. In a later analysis, productive TCRs from donors in an Asian-associated ancestry cluster reportedly carried fewer N-insertions than the cohort mean. Using the classifier, cytomegalovirus status was reportedly diagnosed with high specificity and sensitivity.

Note on this clone: The antigen remains undetermined.

Germline loops: CDR1 SGDLS, CDR2 YYNGEE. This CDR3 region has 17 residues. Germline trimming cut 0 bases from V and 2 bases from J; bases unmatched to any gene: 6. The PCR had 60 Vbeta and 13 Jbeta primers. Libraries were prepared by immunoSEQ multiplex PCR; TCRdb keeps only in-frame clonotypes and omits some of them. This sample's clone table lists roughly 34,000 clones. The sequencing input was PBMCs. The receptor comes from a man in his forties in good health and CMV-seronegative. V gene TRBV9 combines with J gene TRBJ2-3, with TRBD2 matching 10 bases. DNA of the CDR3: TGTGCCAGCAGCGTAGCGGCAGCGGGAGGGTACACAGATACGCAGTATTTT. Its protein is CASSVAAAGGYTDTQYF.